The 32 T cell receptor beta chains below all came from one sample that was sequenced in a study of blood T cell repertoires in COVID-19. Assay used: immunoSEQ multiplex PCR; TCRdb lists only in-frame clones, some missing. The sample lists about 400,000 clones, approximately 88% occurring once. The sequencing input was PBMCs or T cells enriched from blood (not recorded which). The origin of the receptors is a woman aged 40 to 50 with acute COVID-19.

The gene calls are TRBV6-5 and TRBJ2-2; 9 nucleotides agree with TRBD1. This CDR3 spans 15 amino acids. The germline gives CDR1 MNHEY, CDR2 SVGAGI. With 6 bases clipped from V and 4 bases from J, the junction kept 6 bases outside the gene matches. For the CDR3, the DNA is TGTGCCAGCAGGCTACAGGGGGCTGGCACCGGGGAGCTGTTTTTT. Encoded protein: CASRLQGAGTGELFF.

The chain employs TRBV19 and TRBJ1-6; TRBD1 is a possible D gene (5 bases). V lost 1 base and J lost 3, with 7 bases in between. CDR3 length equals 15 residues. Germline V gene lookup returns CDR1 LNHDA and CDR2 SQIVND (reference sequence). The CDR3 reads CASSIAGGYNSPLHF. CDR3 in DNA: TGTGCCAGTAGTATAGCCGGGGGCTATAATTCACCCCTCCACTTT.

This clone has a handful of counts. Other DNA sequences from this sample encode an identical CDR3 as well. The chain recombines TRBV5-1 with TRBJ2-2; tentatively, D is TRBD1 (6 bases). The CDR3 runs to 15 residues. Looked up from germline, CDR1 is SGHRS and CDR2 is YFSETQ. The V gene lost 3 bases and the J gene lost 4 bases, with 13 bases spanning the gap. The CDR3 nucleotides read TGCGCCAGCAGCTCGCAGGGGTCGGGCACCGGGGAGCTGTTTTTT. Protein product: CASSSQGSGTGELFF.

This sequence joins TRBV5-4 and TRBJ1-1, with D possibly being TRBD1 (6 bases). Germline CDR1 SGHNT, CDR2 YYREEE (reference sequence). CDR3 length: 16 amino acids. V lost 0 bases and J 1 base, leaving 13 bases between the germline ends. In nucleotides, the CDR3 is TGTGCCAGCAGCTTGGACCCACCGACAGGGAACACTGAAGCTTTCTTT. Encoded protein: CASSLDPPTGNTEAFF. The whole variable domain, remainder taken from reference TRBV5-4 and TRBJ1-1, is ETGVTQSPTHLIKTRGQQVTLRCSSQSGHNTVSWYQQALGQGPQFIFQYYREEENGRGNFPPRFSGLQFPNYSSELNVNALELDDSALYLCASSLDPPTGNTEAFFGQGTRLTVV.

V is TRBV30 and J is TRBJ2-3; 10 nucleotides line up with TRBD2. The length of the CDR3 is 17 residues. Trimming took 0 bases from V and 1 from J; bases not matched to a gene: 7. CDR1 GTSNPN and CDR2 SVGIG come from the germline V gene (reference sequence). This CDR3 reads CAWSVAGGRLGTDTQYF. The CDR3 DNA follows: TGTGCCTGGAGTGTAGCGGGGGGGCGTTTGGGCACAGATACGCAGTATTTT.

The rearrangement links TRBV5-4 to TRBJ1-2; the D gene is possibly TRBD1 (5 bases). The CDR3 covers 11 residues. The germline CDR1 and CDR2 sequences are SGHNT and YYREEE (reference sequence). With 3 bases removed from V and 7 bases from J, the gap between germline ends came to 7 bases. The CDR3 region is CASSSGGGYTF. CDR3 nucleotide sequence: TGTGCCAGCAGCTCGGGGGGTGGCTACACCTTC.

This clone came up a few times. The chain joins TRBV14 to TRBJ1-1; D perhaps matches TRBD1 (5 bases). There are 15 residues in the CDR3. CDR1 is SGHDN and CDR2 is FVKESK in the germline V gene. Trimming shortened V by 4 bases and J by 0 bases, and 12 bases separated the two germline ends. The CDR3 DNA follows: TGTGCCAGCAGCCGGTGGACACGCGTGAACACTGAAGCTTTCTTT. Protein: CASSRWTRVNTEAFF.

This chain joins TRBV7-9 and TRBJ1-1; D possibly corresponds to TRBD1 (6 bases). Germline assignment: CDR1 SEHNR and CDR2 FQNEAQ (reference sequence). The CDR3 is made up of 11 amino acids. Trimming pared 3 bases from V and 8 bases from J, leaving 7 bases between. The CDR3 is CASSFDREAFF. In nucleotides, the CDR3 is TGTGCCAGCAGCTTTGACAGGGAAGCTTTCTTT.

V usage is TRBV27 and J usage is TRBJ2-7; possible D gene TRBD1, 5 bases. Trimming cost V 6 bases and J 5 bases, with 8 bases left between them. The CDR3 contains 11 residues. Germline V gene data show CDR1 as MNHEY and CDR2 as SMNVEV (reference sequence). In DNA form, the CDR3 reads TGTGCCAGCAGCAGGGCCAACGAGCAGTACTTC. It codes for CASSRANEQYF.

The chain couples TRBV23-1 to TRBJ1-2; 8 bases map to TRBD1. TRBV23-1 counts as an open reading frame of uncertain function. There are 14 residues in the CDR3. V dropped 4 bases and J dropped 7; count of bases not matched to a gene: 8. The CDR3 DNA sequence: TGCGCCAGCAGTCTCTCGGACAGGGTAGGTGGCTACACCTTC. It is translated as CASSLSDRVGGYTF.

This clone occurred once. The CDR3 DNA reads as TGTGCCTGGAGGCGGGGGGGACAGGGGGTCTATGGCTACACCTTC. Protein sequence: CAWRRGGQGVYGYTF. The chain carries TRBV30 and TRBJ1-2; TRBD1 agrees at 11 bases. The length of the CDR3 is 15 residues. Germline loops: CDR1 GTSNPN, CDR2 SVGIG (reference sequence). The V and J ends lost 3 bases and 4 bases, in that order; junction bases with no gene match: 7.

In DNA form, the CDR3 reads TGTGCCAGCAGTTACTCGAGTCTAGCGAGCGAGCAGTTCTTC. It translates to CASSYSSLASEQFF. The V call is TRBV6-6, the J call TRBJ2-1, with a tentative D call TRBD2 (6 bases). The CDR3 spans 14 residues. Germline assignment: CDR1 MNHNY and CDR2 SVGAGI (reference sequence). V was clipped by 0 bases and J by 10 bases, with 13 bases between them.

The chain carries TRBV19 and TRBJ2-7; D is perhaps TRBD2 (5 bases). Trimming shortened V by 8 bases and J by 6 bases, and 8 bases separated the two germline ends. The CDR3 is 10 residues long. Germline V gene data show CDR1 as LNHDA and CDR2 as SQIVND (reference sequence). CDR3 residues: CASPGFEQYF. The CDR3 DNA follows: TGTGCCAGTCCGGGGTTCGAGCAGTACTTC.

This chain links TRBV5-5 with TRBJ1-1; 8 bases agree with TRBD1. V gave up 2 bases and J gave up 4 bases; unmatched junction bases: 7. Germline assignment: CDR1 SGHKS and CDR2 YYEKEE (reference sequence). This CDR3 contains 15 residues. Here the CDR3 DNA reads TGTGCCAGCAGCTTAGGAGACAGGGGACCCACTGAAGCTTTCTTT. It is translated as CASSLGDRGPTEAFF.

The chain carries TRBV6-1 and TRBJ2-5; 7 nucleotides agree with TRBD2. Trimming cost V 1 base and J 4 bases; bases outside gene matches: 12. Germline CDR1 reads MNHNS; CDR2 reads SASEGT. CDR3 size: 17 residues. The CDR3 reads CASSEDARGFRLETQYF. The CDR3 region has the DNA TGTGCCAGCAGTGAAGATGCGCGGGGGTTTAGGCTAGAGACCCAGTACTTC.

The chain is built from TRBV9 and TRBJ1-2, with 9 bases lining up with TRBD1. The CDR3 runs 16 residues. V trimming: 4 bases; J trimming: 1 base; junction bases outside the gene matches: 8. CDR1 is SGDLS, CDR2 YYNGEE, per germline. CDR3 sequence: CASSPGDRAFNYGYTF. DNA of the CDR3: TGTGCCAGCAGCCCGGGGGACAGGGCTTTTAACTATGGCTACACCTTC.

The chain recombines TRBV3-1 (or the pseudogene TRBV3-2) with TRBJ2-7; a weak D match, TRBD1 (5 bases). V was cut by 4 bases and J by 1 base, with 14 bases left in between. The germline gives CDR1 LGHDT, CDR2 YNNKEL (reference sequence). This CDR3 has 15 amino acids. The CDR3 bases are TGTGCCAGCAGCCCCCATGGGGCTGGGTCCTACGAGCAGTACTTC. Translated: CASSPHGAGSYEQYF.

The V and J genes are TRBV30 and TRBJ2-1, with D perhaps TRBD2 (6 bases). Germline values: CDR1 GTSNPN, CDR2 SVGIG (reference sequence). The CDR3 spans 13 residues. The V end lost 3 bases, the J end lost 3 bases, and 9 bases lay between the germline ends. CDR3 protein: CAWSRTNYNEQFF. The CDR3 DNA follows: TGTGCCTGGAGCCGGACTAACTACAATGAGCAGTTCTTC.

The chain is built from TRBV4-1 and TRBJ1-5; D uncertain. V lost 1 base, J lost 1 base, and 8 bases lay in between. This CDR3 comprises 15 residues. Germline CDR1 reads MGHRA; CDR2 reads YSYEKL. The CDR3 here is CASSQGDTSNQPQHF. The CDR3 nucleotides are TGCGCCAGCAGCCAAGGAGATACGAGCAATCAGCCCCAGCATTTT.

The CDR3 DNA sequence: TGTGCCAGCAGCTTAGATCTTGCGACAGATACGCAGTATTTT. It yields the protein CASSLDLATDTQYF. This chain uses TRBV7-7 with TRBJ2-3; D remains unclear. The germline V gene has CDR1 SSHAT and CDR2 FNYEAQ (reference sequence). Trimming cost V 1 base and J 3 bases, with 8 bases left between them. The CDR3 runs 14 residues.

The chain joins TRBV21-1 to TRBJ1-1; the listed D gene, TRBD1, was not tested against the DNA. TRBV21-1 has pseudogene status. The CDR3 sequence is 15 residues long. This CDR3 reads CASSALTGPHTEAFF. CDR3 sequence (DNA): TGTGCCAGCAGCGCGCTGACAGGGCCCCACACTGAAGCTTTCTTT.

The chain combines TRBV19 with TRBJ1-6; 7 bases agree with TRBD1. Per germline, CDR1 LNHDA and CDR2 SQIVND (reference sequence). Germline trimming cut 5 bases from V and 7 bases from J; bases unmatched to any gene: 14. This CDR3 region has 17 residues. CDR3 bases: TGTGCCAGTAGTTCCCGACACGCCGGGACAGCCAATTCACCCCTCCACTTT. Encoded protein: CASSSRHAGTANSPLHF.

The chain couples TRBV7-9 to TRBJ2-7; no definite D call. CDR3 length: 14 residues. From germline, CDR1 is SEHNR and CDR2 FQNEAQ (reference sequence). Trimming stripped 3 bases from V and 0 bases from J, with 9 bases between. CDR3 in DNA: TGTGCCAGCAGCTTTGCTTGGAGCTCCTACGAGCAGTACTTC. It yields the protein CASSFAWSSYEQYF.

V is TRBV2 and J is TRBJ1-2; D perhaps matches TRBD1 (5 bases). This CDR3 is 13 amino acids long. Trimming removed 1 base at V and 3 bases at J, with 6 bases between. Germline CDR1 and CDR2: SNHLY and FYNNEI. The chain's CDR3 is CASSEGRDYGYTF. The DNA of the CDR3 is TGTGCCAGCAGTGAAGGCAGGGACTATGGCTACACCTTC.

The genes are TRBV3-1 (or the pseudogene TRBV3-2) and TRBJ2-1, with 9 positions matching TRBD2. The germline V gene has CDR1 LGHDT and CDR2 YNNKEL (reference sequence). This CDR3 region has 14 residues. V was pared by 6 bases and J by 7 bases, with 7 bases of the junction left unmatched. The CDR3 loop is CASSRGGDENEQFF. CDR3 nucleotides: TGTGCCAGCAGTCGCGGGGGGGATGAAAATGAGCAGTTCTTC.

This chain links TRBV5-1 with TRBJ1-3, with D tentatively TRBD1 (5 bases). The CDR3 length is 14 residues. Germline V gene lookup returns CDR1 SGHRS and CDR2 YFSETQ. With 4 bases removed from V and 1 base from J, the gap between germline ends came to 9 bases. The DNA of the CDR3 is TGCGCCAGCAGCCCGGAGGGGTCTGGAAACACCATATATTTT. Translation gives CASSPEGSGNTIYF.

V usage is TRBV6-5 and J usage is TRBJ2-5; no firm D call. The CDR3 loop spans 12 amino acids. The germline V gene encodes CDR1 MNHEY and CDR2 SVGAGI. V lost 6 bases and J lost 7, with 12 bases in between. The CDR3 spells CASSPRVGTQYF. The CDR3 DNA sequence: TGTGCCAGCAGCCCCCGTGTCGGGACCCAGTACTTC.

The CDR3 DNA reads TGTGCCAGCTCACCATCCAGGGCGGGGGCCTACAATGAGCAGTTCTTC. Its protein is CASSPSRAGAYNEQFF. The chain uses TRBV18 and TRBJ2-1; 7 nucleotides match TRBD2. The CDR3 contains 16 residues. The germline V gene encodes CDR1 KGHSH and CDR2 LQKENI. Trimming cost V 2 bases and J 2 bases; bases outside gene matches: 6.

This chain connects TRBV5-1 to TRBJ1-6, with 8 positions matching TRBD1. This CDR3 is 18 amino acids long. J gave up 9 bases and V 0 bases, and 14 bases lay outside the gene matches. Germline V lookup: CDR1 SGHRS, CDR2 YFSETQ. CDR3 DNA sequence: TGCGCCAGCAGCTTGGCCAGGTTCAGTGGCAGGGGGCCTTCACCCCTCCACTTT. Its translation is CASSLARFSGRGPSPLHF.

The table lists this clone with a count of one. J is TRBJ1-2 and V is TRBV5-6, with 10 bases identical to TRBD1. This CDR3 has 15 amino acids. V gave up 0 bases and J gave up 4 bases; unmatched junction bases: 3. CDR1 and CDR2 from the germline V gene are SGHDT and YYEEEE. CDR3 DNA: TGTGCCAGCAGCTTGGTGGACAGGGGGATCTATGGCTACACCTTC. This codes for CASSLVDRGIYGYTF.

Here the CDR3 reads CAWSLSQTRLHNSPLHF. For the CDR3, the DNA is TGTGCCTGGAGCTTATCGCAGACGCGGCTTCATAATTCACCCCTCCACTTT. The V gene is TRBV30, the J gene TRBJ1-6; D is undetermined. With 3 bases removed from V and 5 bases from J, the gap between germline ends came to 20 bases. CDR3 size: 17 residues. CDR1 GTSNPN and CDR2 SVGIG come from the germline V gene (reference sequence).

The chain has TRBV18 and TRBJ2-1; D is possibly TRBD1 (5 bases). The CDR3 is 16 residues long. V was pared by 3 bases and J by 4 bases, with 16 bases between. The germline CDR1 and CDR2 sequences are KGHSH and LQKENI. The CDR3 bases are TGTGCCAGCTCACCTCAGGGATTAGGCGGTTACAATGAGCAGTTCTTC. Translating gives CASSPQGLGGYNEQFF.